This T cell receptor (beta chain) was sequenced for a study of post-analysis software for immune sequencing data. Unique molecular identifiers tagged the TCR beta cDNA libraries. TCRdb ran MiXCR on the PCR reads and lists one entry per CDR3 protein. The table has roughly 540,000 distinct CDR3 sequences, approximately 34% seen once; the top ten hold around 6%. This clonotype was counted only a few times. What it binds is unknown. Study conclusions and caveats: About 5 TRBV segments (TRBV5-6, TRBV5-1 and TRBV20-1 among them) occurred more frequently in patients than in controls. Normalized Chao1 diversity was significantly reduced in patients versus controls. By F measure, samples from a shared preparation batch strongly co-clustered.

Germline loops: CDR1 ENHRY, CDR2 SYGVKD. The CDR3 covers 19 residues. J gave up 0 bases and V 0 bases, and 6 bases lay outside the gene matches. The chain joins TRBV10-3 to TRBJ2-6, with 9 bases that match TRBD2. The sequenced sample consisted of blood. The receptor was isolated from a girl aged 2-17 years with multiple sclerosis. CDR3 region: CAISESTRGGISGANVLTF. DNA of the CDR3: TGTGCCATCAGTGAGTCGACGCGGGGGGGGATCTCTGGGGCCAACGTCCTGACTTTC.